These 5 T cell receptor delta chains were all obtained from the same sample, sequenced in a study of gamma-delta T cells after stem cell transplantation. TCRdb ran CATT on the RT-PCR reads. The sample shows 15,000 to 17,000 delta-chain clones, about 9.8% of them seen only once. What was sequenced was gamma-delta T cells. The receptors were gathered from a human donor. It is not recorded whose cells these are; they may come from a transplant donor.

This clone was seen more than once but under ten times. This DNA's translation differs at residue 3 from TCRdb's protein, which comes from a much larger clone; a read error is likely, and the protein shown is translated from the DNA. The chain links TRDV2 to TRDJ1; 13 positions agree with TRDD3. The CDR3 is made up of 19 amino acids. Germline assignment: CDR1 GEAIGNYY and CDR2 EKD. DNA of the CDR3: TGTGCCCGTGACACCGTGGGCAACTGGGGGATACGGGGCATCGATAAACTCATCTTT. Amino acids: CARDTVGNWGIRGIDKLIF.

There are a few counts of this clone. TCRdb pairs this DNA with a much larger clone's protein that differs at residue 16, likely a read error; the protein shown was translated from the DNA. CDR3 sequence: CACDRIHTGGLKGDKPIF. CDR3 DNA: TGTGCCTGTGACAGAATCCATACTGGGGGCCTCAAAGGGGATAAACCCATCTTT. This sequence joins TRDV2 and TRDJ1; 8 nucleotides line up with TRDD3. Germline V gives CDR1 GEAIGNYY, CDR2 EKD. The CDR3 sequence is 18 residues long.

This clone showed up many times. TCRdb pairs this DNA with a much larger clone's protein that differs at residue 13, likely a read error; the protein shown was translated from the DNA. The chain's CDR3 is CACDTVGGPPYGADKLIF. In nucleotides, the CDR3 is TGTGCCTGTGACACCGTTGGGGGTCCCCCCTATGGGGCCGATAAACTCATCTTT. The gene calls are TRDV2 and TRDJ1; perhaps TRDD3 as D (6 bases). CDR3 size: 18 residues. The V gene's germline CDR1 is GEAIGNYY and CDR2 EKD. Trimming removed 0 bases at V and 3 bases at J, with 22 bases between.

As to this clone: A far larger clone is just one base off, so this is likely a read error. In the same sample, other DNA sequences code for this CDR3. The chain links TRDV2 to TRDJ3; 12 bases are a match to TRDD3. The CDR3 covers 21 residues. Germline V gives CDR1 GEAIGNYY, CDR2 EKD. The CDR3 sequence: CACDSARTGGYPSWDTRQMFF. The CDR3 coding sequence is TGTGCCTGTGACAGCGCCCGTACTGGGGGATACCCCTCCTGGGACACCCGGCAGATGTTTTTC.

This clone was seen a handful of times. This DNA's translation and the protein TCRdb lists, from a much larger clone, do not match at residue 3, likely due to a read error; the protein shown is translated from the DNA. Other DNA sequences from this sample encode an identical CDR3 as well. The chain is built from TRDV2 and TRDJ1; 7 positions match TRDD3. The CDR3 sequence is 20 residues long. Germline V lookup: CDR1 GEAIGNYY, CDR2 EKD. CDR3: CARDSLRSSSLGAYTDKLIF. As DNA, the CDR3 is TGTGCCCGTGACAGCCTACGCTCATCTTCCCTGGGGGCGTACACCGATAAACTCATCTTT.